Below, 21 T cell receptor beta chains from the same sample are listed, as sequenced in a study of blood T cell repertoires in COVID-19 (dated by TCRdb to the early 2020s). Library preparation used the immunoSEQ multiplex PCR assay. TCRdb holds this immuneACCESS table with in-frame rearrangements only. Some clones are missing; in checked studies, unresolved V genes explain under half, and the rest has no known cause. A total of 150,000 to 200,000 clones appear in this sample, roughly 80% of them only once. The ten top clones hold 4.5% to 5.5% of the sample. The sequencing input was peripheral blood. Receptors originate from a woman younger than 45 with acute or convalescent COVID-19.

The chain is built from TRBV14 and TRBJ2-5; D might be TRBD1 (6 bases). Germline CDR1 reads SGHDN; CDR2 reads FVKESK. V was pared by 2 bases and J by 4 bases, with 14 bases between. This CDR3 comprises 15 residues. The chain's CDR3 is CASSQPTGFTETQYF. Written as DNA, the CDR3 is TGTGCCAGCAGCCAACCAACAGGGTTCACAGAGACCCAGTACTTC. Full variable domain (rest looked up from reference TRBV14 and TRBJ2-5): EAGVTQFPSHSVIEKGQTVTLRCDPISGHDNLYWYRRVMGKEIKFLLHFVKESKQDESGMPNNRFLAERTGGTYSTLKVQPAELEDSGVYFCASSQPTGFTETQYFGPGTRLLVL.

V gene TRBV27 combines with J gene TRBJ1-4; TRBD1 matches at 9 bases. The germline V gene has CDR1 MNHEY and CDR2 SMNVEV (reference sequence). The CDR3 is 15 residues long. V shed 6 bases, J shed 8 bases, and the junction held 10 bases outside the gene matches. The CDR3 DNA follows: TGTGCCAGCAGGCGCAGCACAGGGGGCGTCGAAAAACTGTTTTTT. This codes for CASRRSTGGVEKLFF.

For the CDR3, the DNA is TGTGCCAGCAGTACCACCCCACACAGGGGAAGCAATCAGCCCCAGCATTTT. It translates to CASSTTPHRGSNQPQHF. V usage is TRBV7-9 and J usage is TRBJ1-5; the match to TRBD1 covers 7 bases. V gave up 6 bases and J gave up 1 base; unmatched junction bases: 12. Germline loops: CDR1 SEHNR, CDR2 FQNEAQ (reference sequence). The CDR3 covers 17 residues.

The chain is built from TRBV24-1 and TRBJ1-2; 8 nucleotides align to TRBD1. Trimming at V came to 6 bases and at J to 9 bases, leaving 2 bases not matched to a gene. Germline V gene lookup returns CDR1 KGHDR and CDR2 SFDVKD. This CDR3 has 11 residues. The CDR3 sequence is CATSSGGSYTF. The CDR3 nucleotides are TGTGCCACCAGTTCAGGGGGCAGCTACACCTTC.

This clone was picked up a small number of times. The chain recombines TRBV5-6 with TRBJ2-1; 8 bases fit TRBD1. The CDR3 length is 15 residues. Germline V gene lookup returns CDR1 SGHDT and CDR2 YYEEEE. After removal of 1 base from V and 9 bases from J, the junction contained 9 bases not matched to a gene. The CDR3 nucleotides are TGTGCCAGCAGCTTGCCGGACAGGGTTTCCCTTGAGCAGTTCTTC. It translates to CASSLPDRVSLEQFF. Drawing the rest from reference TRBV5-6 and TRBJ2-1, the complete variable domain is DAGVTQSPTHLIKTRGQQVTLRCSPKSGHDTVSWYQQALGQGPQFIFQYYEEEERQRGNFPDRFSGHQFPNYSSELNVNALLLGDSALYLCASSLPDRVSLEQFFGPGTRLTVL.

The chain is built from TRBV21-1 and TRBJ2-7; TRBD2 is the table's D call and was not checked against the DNA. TRBV21-1 is noted as a pseudogene. This CDR3 has 17 residues. Here the CDR3 DNA reads TGTGCCAGCAGCAACTTTTTACTAGCGGGGAGCTCCTACGAGCAGTACTTC. Encoded protein: CASSNFLLAGSSYEQYF.

The chain recombines TRBV30 with TRBJ1-5; D gene unclear. The V gene's germline CDR1 is GTSNPN and CDR2 SVGIG (reference sequence). V was cut by 1 base and J by 4 bases, with 11 bases left in between. The CDR3 runs 14 residues. The CDR3 DNA is TGTGCCTGGAGTGCCTTGAGGCAGAATCAGCCCCAGCATTTT. Translation: CAWSALRQNQPQHF.

J is TRBJ1-2 and V is TRBV12-3 or TRBV12-4; D ambiguous. The CDR3 length is 12 residues. V lost 5 bases to trimming and J lost 6 bases, with 10 bases between them. CDR3 sequence: CASSGPADGYTF. In DNA, the CDR3 is TGTGCCAGCAGTGGGCCCGCCGATGGCTACACCTTC.

This chain connects TRBV7-6 to TRBJ2-5, with 9 bases fitting TRBD2. Per the germline V gene, CDR1 is SGHVS and CDR2 is FNYEAQ. V trimming: 5 bases; J trimming: 7 bases; junction bases outside the gene matches: 14. CDR3 length: 16 amino acids. The CDR3 loop reads CASSANTAGGLGTQYF. The DNA for the CDR3 is TGTGCCAGCAGCGCCAACACCGCGGGGGGGCTAGGGACCCAGTACTTC.

The sample holds one count of this clone. J is TRBJ1-1 and V is TRBV6-2 or TRBV6-3, with 7 nucleotides matching TRBD1. The CDR3 consists of 18 residues. The V and J ends lost 6 bases and 0 bases, in that order; junction bases with no gene match: 16. The germline V gene has CDR1 MNHEY and CDR2 SVGEGT. The CDR3 DNA reads TGTGCCAGCAGCCCTACACAGGGGAACATAGCTTTGAACACTGAAGCTTTCTTT. Its translation: CASSPTQGNIALNTEAFF.

This chain joins TRBV6-5 and TRBJ2-5; perhaps TRBD1 as D (7 bases). Germline V CDR1 and CDR2: MNHEY, SVGAGI. V lost 0 bases to trimming and J lost 2 bases, with 10 bases between them. The CDR3 is made up of 15 amino acids. CDR3 sequence (DNA): TGTGCCAGCAGTTACTCCCCAGGGGGGCAAGAGACCCAGTACTTC. Encoded protein: CASSYSPGGQETQYF.

The chain links TRBV29-1 to TRBJ2-7; no definite D call. Per the germline V gene, CDR1 is SQVTM and CDR2 is ANQGSEA. The CDR3 loop spans 12 amino acids. V lost 3 bases and J lost 5, with 11 bases in between. DNA of the CDR3: TGCAGCGTTGACGAGGCCCACCACGAGCAGTACTTC. Its protein product is CSVDEAHHEQYF.

The chain couples TRBV7-6 to TRBJ1-3; D call uncertain. The V end lost 5 bases, the J end lost 4 bases, and 9 bases lay between the germline ends. Germline V gene sequence: CDR1 SGHVS, CDR2 FNYEAQ. The CDR3 is made up of 13 amino acids. This CDR3 is CASSPTRGNTIYF. For the CDR3, the DNA is TGTGCCAGCAGCCCGACTCGAGGAAACACCATATATTTT.

The chain carries TRBV5-1 and TRBJ1-3; TRBD1 matches at 8 bases. V trimming: 2 bases; J trimming: 3 bases; junction bases outside the gene matches: 4. CDR1 and CDR2 from the germline V gene are SGHRS and YFSETQ. This CDR3 region has 15 residues. CDR3 bases: TGCGCCAGCAGCTTCCAGGGGGCGGGTGGAAACACCATATATTTT. It translates to CASSFQGAGGNTIYF.

In its sample, this clone was seen once. The V call is TRBV9, the J call TRBJ2-7; a possible D gene is TRBD1 (5 bases). This CDR3 has 16 residues. Germline assignment: CDR1 SGDLS and CDR2 YYNGEE. Trimming removed 4 bases from V and 3 bases from J, with 20 bases in between. CDR3 in DNA: TGTGCCAGCAGCCCCCAGGGCGCAGGGATCGGCTACGAGCAGTACTTC. The encoded protein is CASSPQGAGIGYEQYF.

The J gene is TRBJ1-2, the V gene TRBV6-2 or TRBV6-3; 8 bases fit TRBD1. V trimming: 2 bases; J trimming: 12 bases; junction bases outside the gene matches: 5. In germline, CDR1 is MNHEY, CDR2 SVGEGT. This CDR3 contains 12 residues. As DNA, the CDR3 is TGTGCCAGCAGTTACCCGGACAGGGCGAACACCTTC. It is translated as CASSYPDRANTF.

This sequence joins TRBV7-8 and TRBJ2-1, with 10 positions matching TRBD1. Germline V gene data show CDR1 as SGHVS and CDR2 as FQNEAQ. V lost 5 bases, J lost 5 bases, and 3 bases stayed unmatched. This CDR3 has 14 amino acids. CDR3 coding DNA: TGTGCCAGCAGCCTGGACAGGGGGGACAATGAGCAGTTCTTC. Protein sequence: CASSLDRGDNEQFF. The entire variable domain, with the rest obtained from reference TRBV7-8 and TRBJ2-1, is as follows: GAGVSQSPRYKVAKRGQDVALRCDPISGHVSLFWYQQALGQGPEFLTYFQNEAQLDKSGLPSDRFFAERPEGSVSTLKIQRTQQEDSAVYLCASSLDRGDNEQFFGPGTRLTVL.

The CDR3 loop reads CAWSHLGGTGELFF. DNA for the CDR3: TGTGCCTGGAGCCATCTCGGGGGGACCGGGGAGCTGTTTTTT. The genes are TRBV30 and TRBJ2-2, with TRBD2 identical over 7 bases. This CDR3 has 14 amino acids. J was trimmed by 5 bases and V by 3 bases; bases with no gene match: 6. Germline V CDR1 and CDR2: GTSNPN, SVGIG (reference sequence).

This clone was detected only once. The chain combines TRBV28 with TRBJ1-4, with 8 bases identical to TRBD1. This CDR3 contains 15 residues. V was pared by 7 bases and J by 4 bases, with 8 bases of the junction left unmatched. Germline CDR1 MDHEN, CDR2 SYDVKM. Here the CDR3 DNA reads TGTGCCAGCACCCCGTCAGACAGGGGTAATGAAAAACTGTTTTTT. Its protein product is CASTPSDRGNEKLFF.

This clone was detected once. The chain links TRBV27 to TRBJ1-1, with 9 bases matching TRBD1. The germline V gene encodes CDR1 MNHEY and CDR2 SMNVEV (reference sequence). V lost 3 bases, J lost 3 bases, and 5 bases stayed unmatched. The CDR3 consists of 15 residues. The CDR3 coding sequence is TGTGCCAGCAGTTTTCGGGGGACAGGGTACACTGAAGCTTTCTTT. Amino acid sequence: CASSFRGTGYTEAFF.

V is TRBV11-2 and J is TRBJ2-5, with 9 bases identical to TRBD2. Germline lookup yields CDR1 SGHAT and CDR2 FQNNGV. CDR3 length equals 17 residues. V was pared by 3 bases and J by 2 bases, with 10 bases of the junction left unmatched. This chain's CDR3 is CASSFAGGPRAQETQYF. The CDR3 DNA is TGTGCCAGCAGCTTCGCGGGAGGGCCTCGGGCGCAAGAGACCCAGTACTTC.